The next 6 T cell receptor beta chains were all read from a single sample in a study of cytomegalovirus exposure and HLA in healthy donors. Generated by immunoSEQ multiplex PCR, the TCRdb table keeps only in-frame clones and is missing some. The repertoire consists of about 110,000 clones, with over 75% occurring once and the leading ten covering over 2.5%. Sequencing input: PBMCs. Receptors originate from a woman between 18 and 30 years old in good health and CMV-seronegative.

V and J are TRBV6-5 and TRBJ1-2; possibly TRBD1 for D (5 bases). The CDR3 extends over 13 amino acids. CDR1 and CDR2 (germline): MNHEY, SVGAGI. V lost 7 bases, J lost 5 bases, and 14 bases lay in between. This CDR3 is CASTAGGGYGYTF. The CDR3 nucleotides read TGTGCCAGCACAGCGGGGGGGGGTTATGGCTACACCTTC.

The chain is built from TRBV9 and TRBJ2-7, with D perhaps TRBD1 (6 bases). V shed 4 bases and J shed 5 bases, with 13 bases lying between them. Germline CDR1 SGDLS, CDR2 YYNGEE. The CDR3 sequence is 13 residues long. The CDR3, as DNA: TGTGCCAGCAGCCCAACAGGGAACCACGAGCAGTACTTC. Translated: CASSPTGNHEQYF. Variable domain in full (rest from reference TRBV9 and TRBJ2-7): DSGVTQTPKHLITATGQRVTLRCSPRSGDLSVYWYQQSLDQGLQFLIQYYNGEERAKGNILERFSAQQFPDLHSELNLSSLELGDSALYFCASSPTGNHEQYFGPGTRLTVT.

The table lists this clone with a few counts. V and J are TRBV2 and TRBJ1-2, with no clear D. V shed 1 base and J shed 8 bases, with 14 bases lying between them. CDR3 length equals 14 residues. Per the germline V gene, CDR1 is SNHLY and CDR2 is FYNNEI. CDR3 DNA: TGTGCCAGCAGTGAAGATCGGCCGGCGCGGGGCTACACCTTC. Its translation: CASSEDRPARGYTF.

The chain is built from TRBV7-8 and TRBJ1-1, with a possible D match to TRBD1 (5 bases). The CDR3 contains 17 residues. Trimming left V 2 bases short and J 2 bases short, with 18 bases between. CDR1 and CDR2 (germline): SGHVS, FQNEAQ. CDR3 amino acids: CASSLKSGELSNTEAFF. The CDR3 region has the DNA TGTGCCAGCAGCTTAAAATCGGGGGAACTTAGTAACACTGAAGCTTTCTTT.

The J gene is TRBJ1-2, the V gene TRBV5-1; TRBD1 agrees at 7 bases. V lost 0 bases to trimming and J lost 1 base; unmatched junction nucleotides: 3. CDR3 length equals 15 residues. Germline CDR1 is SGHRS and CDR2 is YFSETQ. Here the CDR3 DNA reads TGCGCCAGCAGCTTGGTAGGGGACAGTAACTATGGCTACACCTTC. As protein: CASSLVGDSNYGYTF. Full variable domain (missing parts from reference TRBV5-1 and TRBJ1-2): KAGVTQTPRYLIKTRGQQVTLSCSPISGHRSVSWYQQTPGQGLQFLFEYFSETQRNKGNFPGRFSGRQFSNSRSEMNVSTLELGDSALYLCASSLVGDSNYGYTFGSGTRLTVV.

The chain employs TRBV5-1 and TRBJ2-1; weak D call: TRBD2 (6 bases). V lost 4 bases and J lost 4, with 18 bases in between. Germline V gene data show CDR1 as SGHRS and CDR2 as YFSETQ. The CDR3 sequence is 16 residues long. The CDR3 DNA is TGCGCCAGCAGCGCGGAGGGGACGGGGGTTTACAATGAGCAGTTCTTC. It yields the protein CASSAEGTGVYNEQFF.